These T cell receptor beta chains were read from a single sample in a study of blood T cell repertoires in COVID-19. Generated by immunoSEQ multiplex PCR, the TCRdb table keeps only in-frame clones and is missing some. Among roughly 100,000 clones, 77% were seen once, and the ten largest hold about 10%. Specimen: peripheral blood. These TCRs come from a woman aged 80 or over with acute or convalescent COVID-19. The CDR3 runs from the conserved cysteine through the conserved F or W. Each record gives: CDR3 DNA, CDR3 protein, J gene, V gene, D gene, clone size. A D gene is named only where the DNA matches it firmly. Clone size is given for some rows only: seen once, a few or many times, or a class if the clone is expanded.

CDR3nt: TGCGCCAGCAGCGGAGGGGGCGTTTCCTACAATGAGCAGTTCTTC
CDR3aa: CASSGGGVSYNEQFF
j_gene: TRBJ2-1
v_gene: TRBV5-1
d_gene: NA
abundance: NA

CDR3nt: TGTGCCAGCAGCCTTGGTCTCCGTGGAGCGGGAGGGTATGATACGCAGTATTTT
CDR3aa: CASSLGLRGAGGYDTQYF
j_gene: TRBJ2-3
v_gene: TRBV6-2/TRBV6-3
d_gene: TRBD2
abundance: NA

CDR3nt: TGTGCCAGCAGCCTAGAACTAGCGGGAGCCTACGAGCAGTACTTC
CDR3aa: CASSLELAGAYEQYF
j_gene: TRBJ2-7
v_gene: TRBV13
d_gene: TRBD2
abundance: NA

CDR3nt: TGTGCCAGCAGTCCCAGGGTCTTGGATACGCAGTATTTT
CDR3aa: CASSPRVLDTQYF
j_gene: TRBJ2-3
v_gene: TRBV27
d_gene: NA
abundance: NA

CDR3nt: TGTGCCAGCAGTTACGGCAGGGGATTCACAGATACGCAGTATTTT
CDR3aa: CASSYGRGFTDTQYF
j_gene: TRBJ2-3
v_gene: TRBV6-2/TRBV6-3
d_gene: NA
abundance: NA

CDR3nt: NA
CDR3aa: CASSLFGGGAGWYF
j_gene: TRBJ2-5
v_gene: TRBV5-4
d_gene: NA
abundance: NA

CDR3nt: TGCGCCAGCAGCCCTACGACAGGGAACGTTGGCACAGATACGCAGTATTTT
CDR3aa: CASSPTTGNVGTDTQYF
j_gene: TRBJ2-3
v_gene: TRBV5-1
d_gene: TRBD1
abundance: NA

CDR3nt: TGTGCCAGCAGGGTACAGGGGGGTATGAACACTGAAGCTTTCTTT
CDR3aa: CASRVQGGMNTEAFF
j_gene: TRBJ1-1
v_gene: TRBV6-4
d_gene: TRBD1
abundance: NA

CDR3nt: TGTGCCAGCAGCCCGCGGACAGTACAGTACTTC
CDR3aa: CASSPRTVQYF
j_gene: TRBJ2-7
v_gene: TRBV7-2
d_gene: NA
abundance: NA

CDR3nt: TGTGCCAGCAGTCCCCGGACAGGGGACGGCTCTGGCTACACCTTC
CDR3aa: CASSPRTGDGSGYTF
j_gene: TRBJ1-2
v_gene: TRBV6-5
d_gene: TRBD1
abundance: NA

CDR3nt: TGTGCCAGCAGTTACGGCGGGAGGGAAGGGTACGAGCAGTACTTC
CDR3aa: CASSYGGREGYEQYF
j_gene: TRBJ2-7
v_gene: TRBV6-5
d_gene: TRBD2
abundance: NA

CDR3nt: TGTGCCAGCAGCCGAAGACAGAGCAATGAGCAGTTCTTC
CDR3aa: CASSRRQSNEQFF
j_gene: TRBJ2-1
v_gene: TRBV6-5
d_gene: NA
abundance: once

CDR3nt: TGTGCCAGCAGCAACGGACAGGGAAGCACAGATACGCAGTATTTT
CDR3aa: CASSNGQGSTDTQYF
j_gene: TRBJ2-3
v_gene: TRBV6-6
d_gene: TRBD1
abundance: few

CDR3nt: TGTGCCAGCAGCTCCGGACAGGGCCCAGATACGCAGTATTTT
CDR3aa: CASSSGQGPDTQYF
j_gene: TRBJ2-3
v_gene: TRBV11-3
d_gene: TRBD1
abundance: NA

CDR3nt: TGTGCCAGCAGTTACTCGGGGCAGGGAACGGCCGAGCAGTACTTC
CDR3aa: CASSYSGQGTAEQYF
j_gene: TRBJ2-7
v_gene: TRBV6-5
d_gene: NA
abundance: once

CDR3nt: TGTGCCAGCAGCCAAGATACTAGCGGGAGAGAGACCCAGTACTTC
CDR3aa: CASSQDTSGRETQYF
j_gene: TRBJ2-5
v_gene: TRBV3-1/TRBV3-2
d_gene: TRBD2
abundance: NA

CDR3nt: TGTGCCAGTAGTCGCCCCGGGACATCTAACACTGAAGCTTTCTTT
CDR3aa: CASSRPGTSNTEAFF
j_gene: TRBJ1-1
v_gene: TRBV19
d_gene: NA
abundance: NA

CDR3nt: TGTGCCAGCAGCTTACCAGCGCCAGATACGCAGTATTTT
CDR3aa: CASSLPAPDTQYF
j_gene: TRBJ2-3
v_gene: TRBV5-6
d_gene: NA
abundance: once

CDR3nt: TGTGCCAGTCTTGATTCGGGGATCACCGGGGAGCTGTTTTTT
CDR3aa: CASLDSGITGELFF
j_gene: TRBJ2-2
v_gene: TRBV19
d_gene: NA
abundance: NA

CDR3nt: TGTGCCGGCGGGTTTACCTACAATGAGCAGTTCTTC
CDR3aa: CAGGFTYNEQFF
j_gene: TRBJ2-1
v_gene: TRBV30
d_gene: NA
abundance: NA

CDR3nt: TGTGCCAGCTCACAAGAGACAGACTATGGCTACACCTTC
CDR3aa: CASSQETDYGYTF
j_gene: TRBJ1-2
v_gene: TRBV18
d_gene: NA
abundance: NA

CDR3nt: TGTGCCAGCAGTTTAGGGCCAGGGGTAGGGTCACCCCTCCACTTT
CDR3aa: CASSLGPGVGSPLHF
j_gene: TRBJ1-6
v_gene: TRBV28
d_gene: NA
abundance: NA

CDR3nt: TGTGCCAGCAGTGGACAGGGGGAACTGTTTTTT
CDR3aa: CASSGQGELFF
j_gene: TRBJ1-4
v_gene: TRBV12-3/TRBV12-4
d_gene: TRBD1
abundance: NA

CDR3nt: TGTGCCATCAGTGAGGGACAGGGTCGACTTGGGGGAAACACCATATATTTT
CDR3aa: CAISEGQGRLGGNTIYF
j_gene: TRBJ1-3
v_gene: TRBV10-3
d_gene: TRBD1
abundance: NA

CDR3nt: TGTGCCAGCAGCTCCAGATACGGGACAGGGGCCCGGATGAACACTGAAGCTTTCTTT
CDR3aa: CASSSRYGTGARMNTEAFF
j_gene: TRBJ1-1
v_gene: TRBV12-1
d_gene: NA
abundance: few

CDR3nt: TGTGCCACCTTTTTGGGGGGCTATGGCTACACCTTC
CDR3aa: CATFLGGYGYTF
j_gene: TRBJ1-2
v_gene: TRBV27
d_gene: NA
abundance: NA

CDR3nt: TGTGCCAGCAGTTTTCAGGGGGAGACCCAGTACTTC
CDR3aa: CASSFQGETQYF
j_gene: TRBJ2-5
v_gene: TRBV12-3/TRBV12-4
d_gene: NA
abundance: few

CDR3nt: TGTGCCAGCAGTTCGGACTCGTACAATGAGCAGTTCTTC
CDR3aa: CASSSDSYNEQFF
j_gene: TRBJ2-1
v_gene: TRBV12-3/TRBV12-4
d_gene: NA
abundance: once

CDR3nt: TGTGCCAGCAGCGCTGGAGGCGGGGGGACCTACAATGAGCAGTTCTTC
CDR3aa: CASSAGGGGTYNEQFF
j_gene: TRBJ2-1
v_gene: TRBV9
d_gene: TRBD2
abundance: NA

CDR3nt: TGTGCCAGCAGCCCCCAGGGGACCTACGAGCAGTACTTC
CDR3aa: CASSPQGTYEQYF
j_gene: TRBJ2-7
v_gene: TRBV6-2/TRBV6-3
d_gene: NA
abundance: once

CDR3nt: TGTGCCAGCAGCCCAGGGACAGGCAATCAGCCCCAGCATTTT
CDR3aa: CASSPGTGNQPQHF
j_gene: TRBJ1-5
v_gene: TRBV4-2
d_gene: TRBD1
abundance: NA

CDR3nt: TGCGCCAGCAGCCAAGTAAGAGGGAGCTATGGCTACACCTTC
CDR3aa: CASSQVRGSYGYTF
j_gene: TRBJ1-2
v_gene: TRBV4-3
d_gene: NA
abundance: NA

CDR3nt: TGTGCCAGTAGTATGCCAGAGAGGGGCAATCAGCCCCAGCATTTT
CDR3aa: CASSMPERGNQPQHF
j_gene: TRBJ1-5
v_gene: TRBV19
d_gene: NA
abundance: NA

CDR3nt: TGTGCCAGCAGCACCCTGGGGGGAAGTGAGCAGTTCTTC
CDR3aa: CASSTLGGSEQFF
j_gene: TRBJ2-1
v_gene: TRBV7-3
d_gene: NA
abundance: NA

CDR3nt: TGTGCCAGTAGTACAGGGCAGGACTATGGCTACACCTTC
CDR3aa: CASSTGQDYGYTF
j_gene: TRBJ1-2
v_gene: TRBV19
d_gene: NA
abundance: few

CDR3nt: TGTGCCAGCACCTTGCGAGCGGCAGATAGCTATGGCTACACCTTC
CDR3aa: CASTLRAADSYGYTF
j_gene: TRBJ1-2
v_gene: TRBV5-6
d_gene: NA
abundance: NA

CDR3nt: TGTGCCAGCAGTTTACCGGGGTACCAAGAGACCCAGTACTTC
CDR3aa: CASSLPGYQETQYF
j_gene: TRBJ2-5
v_gene: TRBV28
d_gene: NA
abundance: NA

CDR3nt: TGTGCCAGCAGTGAAGCGCTTCGGGGGACCCGGGATAGTGAGCAGTTCTTC
CDR3aa: CASSEALRGTRDSEQFF
j_gene: TRBJ2-1
v_gene: TRBV6-1
d_gene: NA
abundance: NA

CDR3nt: TGTGCCTGGAGTGTACTTGACGGGGGGGCAAAAGAGACCCAGTACTTC
CDR3aa: CAWSVLDGGAKETQYF
j_gene: TRBJ2-5
v_gene: TRBV30
d_gene: TRBD2
abundance: few

CDR3nt: TGTGCCAGCAGCCCACAGGATACTTATGGCTACACCTTC
CDR3aa: CASSPQDTYGYTF
j_gene: TRBJ1-2
v_gene: TRBV5-6
d_gene: NA
abundance: NA

CDR3nt: TGTGCCAGTAGTATCCTGAGGGCCCGTAGCAATCAGCCCCAGCATTTT
CDR3aa: CASSILRARSNQPQHF
j_gene: TRBJ1-5
v_gene: TRBV19
d_gene: NA
abundance: NA

CDR3nt: TGTGCCATCAGTGAGCAGGGTATGGATGGCTACACCTTC
CDR3aa: CAISEQGMDGYTF
j_gene: TRBJ1-2
v_gene: TRBV10-3
d_gene: NA
abundance: few

CDR3nt: TGTGCCAGCAGCTTGGGACAGGGGGTCCATCAGCCCCAGCATTTT
CDR3aa: CASSLGQGVHQPQHF
j_gene: TRBJ1-5
v_gene: TRBV7-2
d_gene: TRBD1
abundance: once

CDR3nt: TGTGCCAGCCGCAGGGAAACCTATAATTCACCCCTCCACTTT
CDR3aa: CASRRETYNSPLHF
j_gene: TRBJ1-6
v_gene: TRBV6-5
d_gene: NA
abundance: once

CDR3nt: TGCAGTGCTGGTGGACAGTATTATCAGCCCCAGCATTTT
CDR3aa: CSAGGQYYQPQHF
j_gene: TRBJ1-5
v_gene: TRBV20-1
d_gene: NA
abundance: NA

CDR3nt: TGTGCCAGCAGGGCAGGGGGCGGAGAGCAGTACTTC
CDR3aa: CASRAGGGEQYF
j_gene: TRBJ2-7
v_gene: TRBV6-5
d_gene: TRBD1
abundance: NA

CDR3nt: TGTGCCAGCAGTTTTTTTGGTTCGGGGAAAGAGTACGAGCAGTACTTC
CDR3aa: CASSFFGSGKEYEQYF
j_gene: TRBJ2-7
v_gene: TRBV6-6
d_gene: NA
abundance: NA

CDR3nt: TGTGCCAGTAGTACCACAGGGCGGGGGACTGAAGCTTTCTTT
CDR3aa: CASSTTGRGTEAFF
j_gene: TRBJ1-1
v_gene: TRBV19
d_gene: NA
abundance: NA

CDR3nt: TGTGCCAGCAGTTACTCGGCAGGGTATAATTCACCCCTCCACTTT
CDR3aa: CASSYSAGYNSPLHF
j_gene: TRBJ1-6
v_gene: TRBV6-5
d_gene: NA
abundance: NA

CDR3nt: TGCGCCAGCAGCCTTTCCCCGGGACAGGGTAGCGAGACCCAGTACTTC
CDR3aa: CASSLSPGQGSETQYF
j_gene: TRBJ2-5
v_gene: TRBV4-1
d_gene: TRBD1
abundance: once

CDR3nt: TGTGCCAGCAGCCCAGGAGGGACAGGAGACAATGAGCAGTTCTTC
CDR3aa: CASSPGGTGDNEQFF
j_gene: TRBJ2-1
v_gene: TRBV7-8
d_gene: TRBD1
abundance: NA

CDR3nt: TGTGCCAGCAGTTATCCTTGGCCAATGAACACTGAAGCTTTCTTT
CDR3aa: CASSYPWPMNTEAFF
j_gene: TRBJ1-1
v_gene: TRBV6-2/TRBV6-3
d_gene: NA
abundance: NA

CDR3nt: TGTGCCAGCAGCAATTTCGGGGGAGAAGCTTTCTTT
CDR3aa: CASSNFGGEAFF
j_gene: TRBJ1-1
v_gene: TRBV7-2
d_gene: NA
abundance: NA